Listed below are T cell receptor beta chains from one sample, sequenced in a study of immune evolution from preneoplasia to lung adenocarcinoma. Clones were read by immunoSEQ multiplex PCR, and TCRdb kept only the in-frame ones, dropping some. The table has roughly 21,000 clones, roughly 75% seen once. Sequencing was done on a sample of FFPE invasive lung adenocarcinoma tissue. The receptors originated from a person aged 55 to 69 with lung adenocarcinoma. Each CDR3 is given with its conserved first and last residue. D genes are given only for firm matches. Clone size is given for some rows only: seen once, a few or many times, or a class if the clone is expanded.

v_gene	d_gene	abundance	j_gene	CDR3nt	CDR3aa
TRBV6-6	TRBD2	-	TRBJ2-2	TGTGCCAGCAGTAGCGGGAGTAACACCGGGGAGCTGTTTTTT	CASSSGSNTGELFF
TRBV27	-	few	TRBJ2-4	TGTGCCAGCAGTCCCACACTTATTCAGTACTTC	CASSPTLIQYF
TRBV6-5	TRBD2	-	TRBJ2-7	TGTGCCAGCAGAGCGGGAGGGCGGGTCGAGCAGTACTTC	CASRAGGRVEQYF
TRBV28	-	-	TRBJ1-1	TGTGCCAGCAGTTTACCTGCCGACAGCTACATGAACACTGAAGCTTTCTTT	CASSLPADSYMNTEAFF
TRBV7-2	-	-	TRBJ2-5	TGTGCCAGCTCCCCCGGGTTTGGGGACCAAGAGACCCAGTACTTC	CASSPGFGDQETQYF
TRBV2	-	-	TRBJ1-1	TGTGCCAGCAGTGGGGACACGAGTATGAACACTGAAGCTTTCTTT	CASSGDTSMNTEAFF
TRBV15	-	-	TRBJ2-7	TGTGCCACCAGCAGAAGCGAGTACGGCGAGCAGTACTTC	CATSRSEYGEQYF
TRBV4-1	TRBD2	few	TRBJ2-1	TGCGCCAGCAGCCTTGCAAGCGGGAGGGCCACCAATGAGCAGTTCTTC	CASSLASGRATNEQFF
TRBV27	-	few	TRBJ2-7	TGTGCCAGCAGCGGAAACCCCGGGTACCCCCTTCGCGAGCAGTACTTC	CASSGNPGYPLREQYF
TRBV4-2	-	-	TRBJ2-7	TGTGCCAGCAGCCAAGATTGGGACACCCACATGGCCTACGAGCAGTACTTC	CASSQDWDTHMAYEQYF
TRBV2	-	few	TRBJ1-5	TGTGCCAGCAGTGGGGACAGCAATCAGCCCCAGCATTTT	CASSGDSNQPQHF
TRBV30	-	-	TRBJ2-3	TGTGCGGGGACGGGCCCCACAGATACGCAGTATTTT	CAGTGPTDTQYF
TRBV28	TRBD1	-	TRBJ2-4	TGTGCCAGCAGTCCCGAGACAGGGGTCGTTGCCAAAAACATTCAGTACTTC	CASSPETGVVAKNIQYF
TRBV5-4	-	once	TRBJ1-3	TGTGCCAGCAGCTTACGGGGGCACTCTGGAAACACCATATATTTT	CASSLRGHSGNTIYF
TRBV28	-	-	TRBJ2-7	TGTGCCAGCAGGAGGGGGGCCACCTACGAGCAGTACTTC	CASRRGATYEQYF
TRBV9	-	-	TRBJ1-1	TGTGCCAGCAGCGTAGGGTCAGCGCTTGCCACTGAAGCTTTCTTT	CASSVGSALATEAFF
TRBV6-1	-	-	TRBJ2-3	TGTGCCAGCAGTGACCAGGGAAGGGGCCTCACAGATACGCAGTATTTT	CASSDQGRGLTDTQYF
TRBV30	TRBD1	-	TRBJ2-5	TGTGCCTGGAGCGCAGGGACAGGAGACTTTGAGACCCAGTACTTC	CAWSAGTGDFETQYF
TRBV28	-	-	TRBJ2-5	TGTGCCAGCAGTTTCGGTTCTATAGGGACCCAGTACTTC	CASSFGSIGTQYF
TRBV6-1	-	-	TRBJ1-3	TGTGCCATGACAGGCTACGGAAACACCATATATTTT	CAMTGYGNTIYF
TRBV18	-	-	TRBJ2-3	TGTGCCAGCTCACCCCCAGGGACGGTTGCCGGGGATACGCAGTATTTT	CASSPPGTVAGDTQYF
TRBV25-1	TRBD2	-	TRBJ2-1	TGTGCCAGCAGTGACGGGGGGGGCTCCTACAATGAGCAGTTCTTC	CASSDGGGSYNEQFF
TRBV7-2	-	-	TRBJ1-3	TGTGCCAGCAGCCTCGTGACTGGAAACACCATATATTTT	CASSLVTGNTIYF
TRBV29-1	-	-	TRBJ2-5	TGCAGCGTGGACACATCAGGGTGGGAGACCCAGTACTTC	CSVDTSGWETQYF
TRBV4-3	-	-	TRBJ2-5	TGCGCCAGCAGCCAAGAGGGTCCCCAGTACTTC	CASSQEGPQYF
TRBV29-1	-	-	TRBJ2-3	TGCAGCGTTGATGGGGCCTCTTTCACAGATACGCAGTATTTT	CSVDGASFTDTQYF
TRBV9	TRBD1	-	TRBJ1-3	TGTGCCAGCAGCAATAACGGACAGGGTGCTGGAAACACCATATATTTT	CASSNNGQGAGNTIYF
TRBV6-1	-	-	TRBJ2-3	TGTGCCAGCAGTGAAGGACCGGCGGGCACAGATACGCAGTATTTT	CASSEGPAGTDTQYF
TRBV29-1	TRBD2	-	TRBJ2-3	TGCAGCGTGGGAGGGACGGGGATAGCGCTCACCACAGATACGCAGTATTTT	CSVGGTGIALTTDTQYF
TRBV28	-	-	TRBJ2-5	TGTGCCAGCAGGACCTTCAGGGGAGGAAGAGAGACCCAGTACTTC	CASRTFRGGRETQYF
TRBV15	-	-	TRBJ2-7	TGTGCCACCAGCAGAGAGGCTAGCGTGGCTTACGAGCAGTACTTC	CATSREASVAYEQYF
TRBV11-2	-	-	TRBJ2-7	TGTGCCAGCAGATCCACCTCTATACCCTTCTTC	CASRSTSIPFF
TRBV30	TRBD2	-	TRBJ2-7	TGTGCCTGGGTTACTAGCGGAAGACCCTACGAGCAGTACTTC	CAWVTSGRPYEQYF
TRBV7-3	-	few	TRBJ2-7	TGTGCCAGCAGCCCCACCGGGGACGAGCAGTACTTC	CASSPTGDEQYF
TRBV5-3	TRBD1	-	TRBJ1-4	TGTGCCAGAAGCCCGGACCTGCGGGACAGGGACCCCAGGAATGAAAAACTGTTTTTT	CARSPDLRDRDPRNEKLFF
TRBV7-8	-	-	TRBJ2-7	TGTGCCAGCAGCAAGGACAAACCCTACGAGCAGTACTTC	CASSKDKPYEQYF
TRBV28	-	-	TRBJ2-7	TGTGCCAGTTTGGGACCGACTGACTACGAGCAGTACTTC	CASLGPTDYEQYF
TRBV9	-	-	TRBJ2-7	TGTGCCAGCAGCTCATCCGGACCGGTGCAGTACTTC	CASSSSGPVQYF
TRBV5-4	TRBD2	-	TRBJ2-7	TGTGCCAGCAGCGGGGTAGCGGGAGCCTACGAGCAGTACTTC	CASSGVAGAYEQYF
TRBV12-5	-	-	TRBJ1-2	TGTGCTACCCTATCGGGGGAGTATGGCTACACCTTC	CATLSGEYGYTF
TRBV5-4	TRBD2	-	TRBJ2-1	TGTGCCAGCAGCTTGGATCTGGGGGGGTCCTACAATGAGCAGTTCTTC	CASSLDLGGSYNEQFF
TRBV18	-	-	TRBJ2-2	TGTGCCAGCTCACCACTCGGCCCCGGGACCCCTCACACCGGGGAGCTGTTTTTT	CASSPLGPGTPHTGELFF
TRBV25-1	-	-	TRBJ2-5	TGTGCCAGCAGTGAATTTGAGGGGCGGGAGACCCAGTACTTC	CASSEFEGRETQYF
TRBV7-8	TRBD2	-	TRBJ2-7	TGTGCCAGCAGCGGGCTAGCGGGAGAGGCTCTCGAGCAGTACTTC	CASSGLAGEALEQYF
TRBV9	-	-	TRBJ2-3	TGTGCCAGCAGCCCCGCGTTGGGGGGTACAGATACGCAGTATTTT	CASSPALGGTDTQYF
TRBV13	TRBD2	-	TRBJ2-7	TGTGCCAGCAGCTCATCGGGGGGGTCTGGCGGGAGATACGAGCAGTACTTC	CASSSSGGSGGRYEQYF
TRBV7-3	-	-	TRBJ2-5	TGTGCCAGCAGCAAAGGGTTTCGGGCCACCCGACAAGAGACCCAGTACTTC	CASSKGFRATRQETQYF
TRBV30	-	-	TRBJ2-1	TGTGCCTGGGGGAAGGGGTTAAGCTCCTACAATGAGCAGTTCTTC	CAWGKGLSSYNEQFF
TRBV4-1	-	-	TRBJ2-1	TGCGCCAGCAGCCTCGGCGGTGGTGAGCAGTTCTTC	CASSLGGGEQFF
TRBV4-1	TRBD1	once	TRBJ1-4	TGCGCCAGCAGCCAAGTTTCGGGACAGGGTAGTGAAAAACTGTTTTTT	CASSQVSGQGSEKLFF